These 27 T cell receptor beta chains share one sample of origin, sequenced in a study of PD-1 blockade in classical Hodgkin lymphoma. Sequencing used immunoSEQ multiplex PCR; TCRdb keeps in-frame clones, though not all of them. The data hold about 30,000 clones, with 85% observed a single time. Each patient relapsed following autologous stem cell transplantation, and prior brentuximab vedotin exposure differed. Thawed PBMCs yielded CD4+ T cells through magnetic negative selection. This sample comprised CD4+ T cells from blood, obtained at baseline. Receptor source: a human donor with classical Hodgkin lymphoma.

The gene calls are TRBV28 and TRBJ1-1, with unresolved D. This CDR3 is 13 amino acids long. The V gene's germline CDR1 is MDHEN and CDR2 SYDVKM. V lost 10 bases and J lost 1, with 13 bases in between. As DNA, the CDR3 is TGTGCCACCGCTGACGGAGAGAACACTGAAGCTTTCTTT. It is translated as CATADGENTEAFF.

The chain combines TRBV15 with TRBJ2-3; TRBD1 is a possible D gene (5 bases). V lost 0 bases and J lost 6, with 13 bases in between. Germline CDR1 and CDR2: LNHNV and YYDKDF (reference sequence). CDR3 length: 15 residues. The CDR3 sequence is CATSREHQGSDTQYF. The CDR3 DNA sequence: TGTGCCACCAGCAGAGAGCATCAGGGCTCCGATACGCAGTATTTT.

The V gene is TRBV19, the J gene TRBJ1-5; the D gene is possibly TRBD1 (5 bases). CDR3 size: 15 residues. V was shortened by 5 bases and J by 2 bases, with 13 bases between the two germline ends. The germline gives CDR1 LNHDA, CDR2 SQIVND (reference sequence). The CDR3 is CASSPPGHGNQPQHF. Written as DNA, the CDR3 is TGTGCCAGTAGTCCTCCCGGACACGGCAATCAGCCCCAGCATTTT. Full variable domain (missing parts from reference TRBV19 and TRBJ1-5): DGGITQSPKYLFRKEGQNVTLSCEQNLNHDAMYWYRQDPGQGLRLIYYSQIVNDFQKGDIAEGYSVSREKKESFPLTVTSAQKNPTAFYLCASSPPGHGNQPQHFGDGTRLSIL.

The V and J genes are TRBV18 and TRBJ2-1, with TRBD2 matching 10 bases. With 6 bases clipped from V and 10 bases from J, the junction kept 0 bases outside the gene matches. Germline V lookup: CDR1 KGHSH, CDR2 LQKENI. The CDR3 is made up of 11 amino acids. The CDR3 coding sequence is TGTGCCAGCTCGGGACTAGCGGAGCAGTTCTTC. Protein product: CASSGLAEQFF.

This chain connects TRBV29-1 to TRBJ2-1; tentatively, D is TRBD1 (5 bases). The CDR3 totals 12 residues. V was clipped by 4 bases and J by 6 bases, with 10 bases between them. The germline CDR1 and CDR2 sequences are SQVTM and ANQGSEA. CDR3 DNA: TGCAGCGTTGCACAGGTCATCAATGAGCAGTTCTTC. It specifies CSVAQVINEQFF.

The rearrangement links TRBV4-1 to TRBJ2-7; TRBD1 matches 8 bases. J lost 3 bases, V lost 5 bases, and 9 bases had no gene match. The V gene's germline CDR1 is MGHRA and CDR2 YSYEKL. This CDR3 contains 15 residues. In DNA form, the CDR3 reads TGCGCCAGCAGCTTCCCCGGGACAGGAAACTACGAGCAGTACTTC. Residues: CASSFPGTGNYEQYF.

The CDR3 sequence: CASSLESGGNYGYTF. CDR3 DNA: TGTGCCAGCAGCTTAGAGTCAGGGGGGAACTATGGCTACACCTTC. The J gene is TRBJ1-2, the V gene TRBV7-2; TRBD1 agrees at 7 bases. V shed 1 base and J 2 bases; nucleotides not matched to a gene: 4. Germline CDR1 is SGHTA and CDR2 is FQGNSA. The CDR3 runs to 15 residues.

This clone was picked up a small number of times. CDR3 loop: CAWSGGRRNTF. The CDR3 nucleotides are TGTGCCTGGAGTGGGGGTAGGAGGAACACCTTC. This chain links TRBV30 with TRBJ1-2; no reliable D call. Germline CDR1 and CDR2: GTSNPN and SVGIG (reference sequence). Deletions cut 1 base from V and 12 bases from J, with 12 bases between. The CDR3 has 11 amino acids.

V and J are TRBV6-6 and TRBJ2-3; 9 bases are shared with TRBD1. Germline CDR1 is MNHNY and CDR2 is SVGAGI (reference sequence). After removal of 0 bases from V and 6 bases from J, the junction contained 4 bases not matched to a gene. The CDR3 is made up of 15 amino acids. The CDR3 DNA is TGTGCCAGCAGTTACTCGGGACAGGGAGCGGATACGCAGTATTTT. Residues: CASSYSGQGADTQYF.

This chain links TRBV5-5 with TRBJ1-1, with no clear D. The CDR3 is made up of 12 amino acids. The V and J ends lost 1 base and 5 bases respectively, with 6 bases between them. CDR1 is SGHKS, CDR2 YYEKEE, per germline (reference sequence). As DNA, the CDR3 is TGTGCCAGCAGCTTGTATGGTACTGAAGCTTTCTTT. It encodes CASSLYGTEAFF.

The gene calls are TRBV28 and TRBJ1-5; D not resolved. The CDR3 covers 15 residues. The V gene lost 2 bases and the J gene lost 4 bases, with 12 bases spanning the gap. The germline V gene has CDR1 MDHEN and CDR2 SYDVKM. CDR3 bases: TGTGCCAGCAGTTTAACCCGGTCAGGAAATCAGCCCCAGCATTTT. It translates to CASSLTRSGNQPQHF. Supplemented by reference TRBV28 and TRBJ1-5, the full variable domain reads DVKVTQSSRYLVKRTGEKVFLECVQDMDHENMFWYRQDPGLGLRLIYFSYDVKMKEKGDIPEGYSVSREKKERFSLILESASTNQTSMYLCASSLTRSGNQPQHFGDGTRLSIL.

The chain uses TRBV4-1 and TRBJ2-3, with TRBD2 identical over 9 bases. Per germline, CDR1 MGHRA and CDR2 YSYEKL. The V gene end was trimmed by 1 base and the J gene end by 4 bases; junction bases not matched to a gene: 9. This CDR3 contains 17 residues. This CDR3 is CASSQGLAVSYADTQYF. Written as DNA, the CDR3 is TGCGCCAGCAGCCAAGGACTAGCGGTGTCCTACGCAGATACGCAGTATTTT.

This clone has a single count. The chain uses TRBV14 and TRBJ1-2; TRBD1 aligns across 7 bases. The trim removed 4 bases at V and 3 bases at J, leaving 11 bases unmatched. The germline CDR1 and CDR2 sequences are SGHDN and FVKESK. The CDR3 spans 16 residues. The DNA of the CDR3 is TGTGCCAGCAGCCCCTCATGGATACAGGGGTACTATGGCTACACCTTC. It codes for CASSPSWIQGYYGYTF.

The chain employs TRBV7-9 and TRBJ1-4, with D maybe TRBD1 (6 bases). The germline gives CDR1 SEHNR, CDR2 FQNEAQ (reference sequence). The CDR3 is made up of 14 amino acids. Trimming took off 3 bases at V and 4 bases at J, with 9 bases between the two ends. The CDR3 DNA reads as TGTGCCAGCAGCTTCCAGGGGAGTAATGAAAAACTGTTTTTT. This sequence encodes CASSFQGSNEKLFF.

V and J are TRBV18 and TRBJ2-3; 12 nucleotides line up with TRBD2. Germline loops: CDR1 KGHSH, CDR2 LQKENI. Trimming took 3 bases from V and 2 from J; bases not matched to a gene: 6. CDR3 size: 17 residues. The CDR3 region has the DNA TGTGCCAGCTCACCGATAGGACTAGCGGGAAACACAGATACGCAGTATTTT. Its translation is CASSPIGLAGNTDTQYF.

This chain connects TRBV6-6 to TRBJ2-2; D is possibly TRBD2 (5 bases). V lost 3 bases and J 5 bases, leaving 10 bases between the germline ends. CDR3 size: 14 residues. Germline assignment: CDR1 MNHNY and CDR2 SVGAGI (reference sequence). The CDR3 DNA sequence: TGTGCCAGCAGTTATCCGACGGGGACCGGGGAGCTGTTTTTT. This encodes CASSYPTGTGELFF.

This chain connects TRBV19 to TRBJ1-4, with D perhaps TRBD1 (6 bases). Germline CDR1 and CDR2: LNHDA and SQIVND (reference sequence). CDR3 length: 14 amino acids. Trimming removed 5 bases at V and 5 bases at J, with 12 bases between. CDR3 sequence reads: CASSSGGPNEKLFF. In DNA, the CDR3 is TGTGCCAGTAGTTCGGGGGGCCCGAATGAAAAACTGTTTTTT.

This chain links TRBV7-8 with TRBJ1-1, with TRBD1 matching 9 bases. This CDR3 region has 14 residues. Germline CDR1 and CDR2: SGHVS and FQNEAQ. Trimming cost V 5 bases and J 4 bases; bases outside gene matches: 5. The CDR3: CASSPNRGLTEAFF. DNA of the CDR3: TGTGCCAGCAGCCCCAACAGGGGGCTCACTGAAGCTTTCTTT.

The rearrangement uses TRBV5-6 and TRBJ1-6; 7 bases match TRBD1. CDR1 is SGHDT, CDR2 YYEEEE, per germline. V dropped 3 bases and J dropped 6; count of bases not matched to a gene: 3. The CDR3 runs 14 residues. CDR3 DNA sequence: TGTGCCAGCAGCTACCGGGACAGTAATTCACCCCTCCACTTT. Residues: CASSYRDSNSPLHF.

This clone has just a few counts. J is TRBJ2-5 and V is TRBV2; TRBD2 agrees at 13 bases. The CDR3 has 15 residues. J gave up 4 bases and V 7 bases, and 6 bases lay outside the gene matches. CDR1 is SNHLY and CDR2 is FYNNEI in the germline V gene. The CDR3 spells CASNRLAGGLETQYF. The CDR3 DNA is TGTGCCAGCAACCGACTAGCGGGAGGTTTAGAGACCCAGTACTTC.

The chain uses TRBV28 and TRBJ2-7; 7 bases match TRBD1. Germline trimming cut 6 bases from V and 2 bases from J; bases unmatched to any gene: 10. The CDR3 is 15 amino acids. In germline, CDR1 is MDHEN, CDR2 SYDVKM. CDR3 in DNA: TGTGCCAGCAGACGACCGGGACAGAACGCCTACGAGCAGTACTTC. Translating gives CASRRPGQNAYEQYF.

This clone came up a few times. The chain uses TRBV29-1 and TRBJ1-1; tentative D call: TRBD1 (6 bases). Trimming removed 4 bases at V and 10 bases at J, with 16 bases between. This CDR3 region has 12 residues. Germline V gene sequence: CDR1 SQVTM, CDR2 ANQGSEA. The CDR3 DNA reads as TGCAGCGTTGTTCGACAGGCTGATGGAGCTTTCTTT. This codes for CSVVRQADGAFF.

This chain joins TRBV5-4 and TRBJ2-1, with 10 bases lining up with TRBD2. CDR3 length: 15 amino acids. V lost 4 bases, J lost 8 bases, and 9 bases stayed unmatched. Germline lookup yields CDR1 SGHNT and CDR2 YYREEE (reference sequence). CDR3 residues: CASSPEREGVDEQFF. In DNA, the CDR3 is TGTGCCAGCAGCCCCGAGCGGGAGGGCGTTGATGAGCAGTTCTTC.

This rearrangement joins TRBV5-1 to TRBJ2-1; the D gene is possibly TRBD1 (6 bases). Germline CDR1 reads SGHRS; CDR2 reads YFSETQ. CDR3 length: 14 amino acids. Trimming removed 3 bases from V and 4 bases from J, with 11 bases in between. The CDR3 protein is CASSSSGTYNEQFF. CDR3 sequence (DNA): TGCGCCAGCAGCTCCTCAGGGACATACAATGAGCAGTTCTTC.

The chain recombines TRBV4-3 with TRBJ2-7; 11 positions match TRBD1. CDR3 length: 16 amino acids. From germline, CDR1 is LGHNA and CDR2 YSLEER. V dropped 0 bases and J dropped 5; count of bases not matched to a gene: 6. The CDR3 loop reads CASSQERTGGLNEQYF. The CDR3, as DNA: TGCGCCAGCAGCCAAGAGAGGACAGGGGGCTTAAACGAGCAGTACTTC.

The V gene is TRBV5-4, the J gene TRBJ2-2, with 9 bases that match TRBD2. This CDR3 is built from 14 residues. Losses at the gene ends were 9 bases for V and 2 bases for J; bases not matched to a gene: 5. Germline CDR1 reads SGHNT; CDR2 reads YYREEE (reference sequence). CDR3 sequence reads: CATRREGNTGELFF. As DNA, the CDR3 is TGTGCCACCAGGCGGGAGGGAAACACCGGGGAGCTGTTTTTT.

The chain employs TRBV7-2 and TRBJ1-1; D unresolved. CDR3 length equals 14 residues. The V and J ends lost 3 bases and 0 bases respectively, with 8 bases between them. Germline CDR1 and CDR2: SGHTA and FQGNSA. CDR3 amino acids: CASSFGRLNTEAFF. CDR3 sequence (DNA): TGTGCCAGCAGCTTTGGGAGACTGAACACTGAAGCTTTCTTT.